Listed here are 8 T cell receptor beta chains from one sample, sequenced in a study of blood T cells in healthy people across ages. A sample-barcoded 5' primer and a J-beta primer mix were used in a second PCR of about 6 to 11 cycles. TCRdb used MiXCR to reprocess the 5' RACE reads, holding one entry per CDR3 protein. Here the sample spans approximately 1,100,000 distinct CDR3 sequences, 40% to 50% being singletons. The source material was blood. The receptors come from a woman aged 55 to 70 in good health.

This clonotype was recorded only once. V usage is TRBV6-1 and J usage is TRBJ1-2; D is unresolved. The CDR3 totals 15 residues. V lost 4 bases to trimming and J lost 4 bases, with 16 bases between them. Germline V gene data show CDR1 as MNHNS and CDR2 as SASEGT. The CDR3, as DNA: TGTGCCAGCAGTGTAGTATTAGGGCAGGCCTATGGCTACACCTTC. Amino acids: CASSVVLGQAYGYTF.

The chain couples TRBV6-6 to TRBJ1-2, with a possible D match to TRBD1 (6 bases). From germline, CDR1 is MNHNY and CDR2 SVGAGI (reference sequence). The CDR3 runs 12 residues. V lost 3 bases and J lost 6, with 8 bases in between. The CDR3 loop is CASSYQGNGYTF. DNA of the CDR3: TGTGCCAGCAGTTATCAGGGGAATGGCTACACCTTC.

Details on this clonotype: The germline gene is not matched at one end of the junction; a read error may be the cause. The rearrangement links TRBV15 to TRBJ2-1; 8 bases agree with TRBD1. Germline assignment: CDR1 LNHNV and CDR2 YYDKDF (reference sequence). CDR3 length: 15 amino acids. In DNA form, the CDR3 reads TGTGCCACCCAGGGGGCCAAGGGGGTGTCAAATGAGCGGTTCTTC. As protein: CATQGAKGVSNERFF. Filled out from reference TRBV15 and TRBJ2-1, the complete variable domain reads DAMVIQNPRYQVTQFGKPVTLSCSQTLNHNVMYWYQQKSSQAPKLLFHYYDKDFNNEADTPDNFQSRRPNTSFCFLDIRSPGLGDTAMYLCATQGAKGVSNERFFGPGTRLTVL.

J is TRBJ2-1 and V is TRBV6-7; D gene ambiguous. Being an ORF, TRBV6-7 has a function that is uncertain. The V end lost 8 bases, the J end lost 2 bases, and 16 bases lay between the germline ends. This CDR3 contains 15 residues. In DNA form, the CDR3 reads TGTGCCAGCGAAACAGACCCGGGCCCCTACAATGAGCAGTTCTTC. Protein sequence: CASETDPGPYNEQFF.

This chain uses TRBV20-1 with TRBJ2-5; 7 bases agree with TRBD2. The J segment lost 1 base and the V segment lost 5 bases, leaving 13 bases of the junction unmatched. Germline V gene data show CDR1 as DFQATT and CDR2 as SNEGSKA (reference sequence). The CDR3 totals 16 residues. The CDR3 bases are TGCAGTGCTGTTACCGGGACTACCCGGTTCCAAGAGACCCAGTACTTC. This sequence encodes CSAVTGTTRFQETQYF.

This chain links TRBV10-1 with TRBJ2-5; no firm D call. TRBJ2-7 matches the DNA end more closely, so the J call is doubtful. The CDR3 covers 14 residues. Germline assignment: CDR1 WNHNN and CDR2 SYGVQD (reference sequence). The CDR3 DNA is TGCGCCAGCAGTGTTCAGGTTGGGGTCAGCGAGCAGTACTTC. It codes for CASSVQVGVSEQYF.

This clonotype was counted at least ten times. The V gene is TRBV12-3 or TRBV12-4, the J gene TRBJ2-5; D unresolved. The CDR3 loop spans 15 amino acids. V lost 6 bases and J lost 5, with 19 bases in between. CDR3 DNA sequence: TGTGCCAGCAGGCTACTACCAGTCTTAGGGGAGACCCAGTACTTC. It codes for CASRLLPVLGETQYF.

The chain recombines TRBV3-1 with TRBJ2-7; TRBD2 matches at 13 bases. The CDR3 length is 16 residues. Germline values: CDR1 LGHDT, CDR2 YNNKEL (reference sequence). V trimming: 5 bases; J trimming: 4 bases; junction bases outside the gene matches: 8. Written as DNA, the CDR3 is TGTGCCAGCAGCGAAGGGACTAGCGGGACGGAGTACGAGCAGTACTTC. As protein: CASSEGTSGTEYEQYF.